These T cell receptor beta chains were read from a single sample in a study of T cells after yellow fever vaccination. Each CDR3 protein gets one entry after TCRdb re-called the 5' RACE reads with MiXCR. The sample contains hundreds of thousands of distinct CDR3 sequences, 12% of which appear only once. The material sequenced was PBMCs, taken on the day of the yellow fever booster vaccination. Receptor source: a man aged 25-45 years who received the YFV17D yellow fever vaccine. The CDR3 runs from the conserved cysteine through the conserved F or W. The D gene is left open where the match is weak. Size is omitted from some rows. Given values are once, few, many or a class for expanded clones.

V: TRBV12-3/TRBV12-4
D: -
J: TRBJ1-1
size: few
CDR3: CASSRGVTEAFF
DNA: TGTGCCAGCAGCCGGGGGGTGACTGAAGCTTTCTTT

V: TRBV7-2
D: -
J: TRBJ2-7
size: few
CDR3: CASSLGPEREQYF
DNA: TGTGCCAGCAGCTTAGGGCCTGAACGCGAGCAGTACTTC

V: TRBV5-4
D: TRBD1
J: TRBJ2-5
size: -
CDR3: CASSETGAQETQYF
DNA: TGTGCCAGCAGTGAGACAGGGGCGCAAGAGACCCAGTACTTC

V: TRBV19
D: -
J: TRBJ1-5
size: -
CDR3: CASSYISGPQHF
DNA: TGTGCCAGTAGTTATATATCGGGGCCCCAGCATTTT

V: TRBV7-9
D: -
J: TRBJ2-3
size: -
CDR3: CASLTSDTDTQYF
DNA: TGTGCCAGCCTAACCTCGGACACAGATACGCAGTATTTT

V: TRBV6-4
D: -
J: TRBJ2-1
size: -
CDR3: CASSDLGNEQFF
DNA: TGTGCCAGCAGTGACCTGGGCAATGAGCAGTTCTTC

V: TRBV20-1
D: -
J: TRBJ2-5
size: -
CDR3: CSARDLRRSQETQYF
DNA: TGCAGTGCTAGAGATTTAAGACGGAGCCAAGAGACCCAGTACTTC

V: TRBV6-1
D: -
J: TRBJ2-1
size: -
CDR3: CASGLDFGGVTEQFF
DNA: TGTGCCAGCGGGTTGGACTTCGGGGGTGTGACGGAGCAGTTCTTC

V: TRBV19
D: TRBD2
J: TRBJ2-7
size: -
CDR3: CASSEGTRYEQYF
DNA: TGTGCCAGTAGCGAAGGGACTAGATACGAGCAGTACTTC

V: TRBV4-2
D: TRBD2
J: TRBJ2-2
size: many
CDR3: CASSRGLAGTNTGELFF
DNA: TGTGCCAGCAGCAGGGGACTAGCGGGAACGAACACCGGGGAGCTGTTTTTT

V: TRBV14
D: -
J: TRBJ2-3
size: few
CDR3: CASSLGRRVYTQYF
DNA: TGTGCCAGCAGCCTAGGGAGGAGAGTATATACGCAGTATTTT

V: TRBV2
D: TRBD2
J: TRBJ2-1
size: -
CDR3: CASSETVSGRPTIYNEQFF
DNA: TGTGCCAGCAGTGAAACGGTTAGCGGGAGACCTACCATCTACAATGAGCAGTTCTTC

V: TRBV12-3/TRBV12-4
D: -
J: TRBJ1-2
size: -
CDR3: CASRGLDLSGYTF
DNA: TGTGCCAGCAGGGGCCTGGACCTCAGCGGCTACACCTTC

V: TRBV30
D: -
J: TRBJ2-7
size: -
CDR3: CAWSVGSYTYEQYF
DNA: TGTGCCTGGAGTGTAGGCAGTTACACCTACGAGCAGTACTTC

V: TRBV12-3/TRBV12-4
D: -
J: TRBJ1-4
size: -
CDR3: CASRGGAASTNEKLFF
DNA: TGTGCCAGCAGGGGCGGGGCAGCTTCAACTAATGAAAAACTGTTTTTT

V: TRBV5-5
D: -
J: TRBJ1-1
size: -
CDR3: CASSFDPDKTATEAFF
DNA: TGTGCCAGCAGCTTCGATCCGGACAAGACGGCCACTGAAGCTTTCTTT

V: TRBV19
D: -
J: TRBJ1-1
size: once
CDR3: CASTRSRDTEAFF
DNA: TGTGCCAGTACTCGATCCAGGGACACTGAAGCTTTCTTT

V: TRBV20-1
D: -
J: TRBJ2-7
size: many
CDR3: CSARGGGSYEQYF
DNA: TGCAGTGCTAGAGGTGGGGGCTCCTACGAGCAGTACTTC

V: TRBV7-8
D: -
J: TRBJ1-2
size: -
CDR3: CASSLESGYTF
DNA: TGTGCCAGCAGCTTAGAAAGTGGCTACACCTTC

V: TRBV9
D: TRBD2
J: TRBJ2-1
size: few
CDR3: CASSVEAGAAYNEQFF
DNA: TGTGCCAGCAGCGTAGAAGCGGGAGCCGCCTACAATGAGCAGTTCTTC

V: TRBV6-2/TRBV6-3
D: -
J: TRBJ1-1
size: -
CDR3: CASSYSNGNTEAFF
DNA: TGTGCCAGCAGTTACTCGAATGGGAACACTGAAGCTTTCTTT

V: TRBV28
D: TRBD1
J: TRBJ1-3
size: -
CDR3: CASSYRDRVVTIYF
DNA: TGTGCCAGCAGTTACCGGGACAGGGTTGTCACCATATATTTT

V: TRBV6-5
D: -
J: TRBJ1-4
size: -
CDR3: CASRSTGEGEKLFF
DNA: TGTGCCAGCAGATCGACCGGAGAGGGTGAAAAACTGTTTTTT

V: TRBV28
D: -
J: TRBJ1-5
size: -
CDR3: CASSLSLGDQPQHF
DNA: TGTGCCAGCAGTTTGAGTTTGGGAGATCAGCCCCAGCATTTT

V: TRBV27
D: TRBD1
J: TRBJ2-1
size: once
CDR3: CASRPRQGNEQFF
DNA: TGTGCCAGCAGGCCGCGACAGGGCAATGAGCAGTTCTTC

V: TRBV7-2
D: TRBD2
J: TRBJ2-7
size: few
CDR3: CASSTHRRLAGVQQYF
DNA: TGTGCCAGCAGCACCCACCGGCGGCTAGCGGGAGTGCAGCAGTACTTC

V: TRBV3-1
D: -
J: TRBJ2-3
size: few
CDR3: CASTESFGTDTQYF
DNA: TGTGCCAGCACCGAGTCGTTCGGCACAGATACGCAGTATTTT

V: TRBV12-3/TRBV12-4
D: -
J: TRBJ2-1
size: many
CDR3: CASSEKGMLYNEQFF
DNA: TGTGCCAGCAGTGAGAAAGGAATGCTTTACAATGAGCAGTTCTTC

V: TRBV10-3
D: TRBD1
J: TRBJ2-5
size: many
CDR3: CAISGGQGAFETQYF
DNA: TGTGCCATCAGTGGCGGACAGGGGGCCTTTGAGACCCAGTACTTC

V: TRBV20-1
D: TRBD2
J: TRBJ2-5
size: -
CDR3: CSARGQLASTKTQYF
DNA: TGCAGTGCTAGAGGCCAACTAGCGAGCACGAAGACCCAGTACTTC

V: TRBV25-1
D: -
J: TRBJ1-1
size: -
CDR3: CASIETGLYTEAFF
DNA: TGTGCCAGCATTGAAACAGGGCTTTACACTGAAGCTTTCTTT

V: TRBV24-1
D: -
J: TRBJ1-5
size: few
CDR3: CATSLLGQPQHF
DNA: TGTGCCACCAGCCTTTTAGGGCAGCCCCAGCATTTT

V: TRBV27
D: TRBD1
J: TRBJ1-1
size: -
CDR3: CASSMDRRYTEAFF
DNA: TGTGCCAGCAGCATGGACAGGAGGTACACTGAAGCTTTCTTT

V: TRBV7-2
D: TRBD2
J: TRBJ2-5
size: few
CDR3: CASSLGLAGKQETQYF
DNA: TGTGCCAGCAGTCTTGGACTAGCGGGAAAGCAAGAGACCCAGTACTTC

V: TRBV6-1
D: TRBD1
J: TRBJ2-1
size: -
CDR3: CASRSQGAHNEQFF
DNA: TGTGCCAGCAGGTCGCAGGGGGCCCACAATGAGCAGTTCTTC

V: TRBV6-2/TRBV6-3
D: -
J: TRBJ1-4
size: few
CDR3: CASSYSTGMFNEKLFF
DNA: TGTGCCAGCAGTTACTCGACGGGGATGTTTAATGAAAAACTGTTTTTT

V: TRBV7-9
D: TRBD2
J: TRBJ2-1
size: -
CDR3: CASSLPGLATSYNEQFF
DNA: TGTGCCAGCAGCCTCCCGGGACTAGCGACATCTTACAATGAGCAGTTCTTC

V: TRBV4-2
D: -
J: TRBJ1-6
size: -
CDR3: CASSQDAGPTSPLHF
DNA: TGTGCCAGCAGCCAAGACGCAGGCCCGACATCACCCCTCCACTTT

V: TRBV5-6
D: -
J: TRBJ2-2
size: -
CDR3: CASSPGLLGCAGELFF
DNA: TGTGCCAGCAGCCCTGGGCTACTGGGCTGTGCCGGGGAGCTGTTTTTT

V: TRBV28
D: -
J: TRBJ2-4
size: few
CDR3: CASSFPGTKNIQYF
DNA: TGTGCCAGCAGTTTCCCAGGGACCAAAAACATTCAGTACTTC

V: TRBV6-1
D: -
J: TRBJ2-1
size: few
CDR3: CASRRVSSYNEQFF
DNA: TGTGCCAGCAGACGGGTGAGCTCCTACAATGAGCAGTTCTTC